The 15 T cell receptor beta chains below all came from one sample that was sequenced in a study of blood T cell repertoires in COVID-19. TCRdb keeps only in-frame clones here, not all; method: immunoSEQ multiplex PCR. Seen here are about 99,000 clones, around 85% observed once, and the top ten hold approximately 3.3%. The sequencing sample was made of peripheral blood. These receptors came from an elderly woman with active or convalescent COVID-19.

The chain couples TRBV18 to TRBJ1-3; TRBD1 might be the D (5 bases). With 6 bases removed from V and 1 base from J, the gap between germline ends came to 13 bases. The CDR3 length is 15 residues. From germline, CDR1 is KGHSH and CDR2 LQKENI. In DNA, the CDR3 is TGTGCCAGCTCGCCAGCAGGGAATTCTGGAAACACCATATATTTT. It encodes CASSPAGNSGNTIYF.

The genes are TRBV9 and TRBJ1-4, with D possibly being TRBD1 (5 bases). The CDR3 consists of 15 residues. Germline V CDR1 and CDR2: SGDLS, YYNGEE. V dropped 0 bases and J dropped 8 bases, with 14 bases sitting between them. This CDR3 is CASSVADREGEKLFF. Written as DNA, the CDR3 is TGTGCCAGCAGCGTAGCGGACCGGGAGGGGGAAAAACTGTTTTTT.

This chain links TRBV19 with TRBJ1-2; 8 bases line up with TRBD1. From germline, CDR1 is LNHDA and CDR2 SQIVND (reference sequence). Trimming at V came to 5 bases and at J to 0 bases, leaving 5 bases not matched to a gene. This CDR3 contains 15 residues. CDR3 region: CASSVDRGSNYGYTF. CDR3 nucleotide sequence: TGTGCCAGTAGTGTCGACAGGGGCTCTAACTATGGCTACACCTTC.

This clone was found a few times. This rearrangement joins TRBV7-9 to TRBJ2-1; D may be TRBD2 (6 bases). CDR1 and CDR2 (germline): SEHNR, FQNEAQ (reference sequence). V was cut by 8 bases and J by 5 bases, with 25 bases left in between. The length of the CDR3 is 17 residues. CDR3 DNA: TGTGCCAGCGTTCCGAGGGTTTCGAGCGGGCCAAACAATGAGCAGTTCTTC. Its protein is CASVPRVSSGPNNEQFF.

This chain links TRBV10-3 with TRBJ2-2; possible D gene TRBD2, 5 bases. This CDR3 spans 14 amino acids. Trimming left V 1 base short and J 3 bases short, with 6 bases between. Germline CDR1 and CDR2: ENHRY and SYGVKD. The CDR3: CAISELEDTGELFF. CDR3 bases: TGTGCCATCAGTGAGTTGGAGGACACCGGGGAGCTGTTTTTT.

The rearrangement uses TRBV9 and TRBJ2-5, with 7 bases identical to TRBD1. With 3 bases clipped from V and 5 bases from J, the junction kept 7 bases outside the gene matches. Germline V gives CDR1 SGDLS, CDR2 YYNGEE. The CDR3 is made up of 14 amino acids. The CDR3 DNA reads TGTGCCAGCAGCGCAAAACAGGGGTGGGAGACCCAGTACTTC. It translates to CASSAKQGWETQYF.

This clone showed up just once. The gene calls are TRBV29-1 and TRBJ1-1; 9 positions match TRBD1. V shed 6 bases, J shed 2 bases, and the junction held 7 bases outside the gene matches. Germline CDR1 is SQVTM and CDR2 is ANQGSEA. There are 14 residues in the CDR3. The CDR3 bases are TGCAGCGTCCGGGACAGGGACGGTAACACTGAAGCTTTCTTT. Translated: CSVRDRDGNTEAFF.

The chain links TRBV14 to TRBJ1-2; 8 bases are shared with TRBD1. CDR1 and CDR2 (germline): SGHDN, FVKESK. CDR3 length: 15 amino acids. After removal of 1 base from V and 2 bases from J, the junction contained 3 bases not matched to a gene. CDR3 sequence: CASSQVPGGNYGYTF. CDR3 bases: TGTGCCAGCAGCCAAGTCCCAGGGGGCAACTATGGCTACACCTTC.

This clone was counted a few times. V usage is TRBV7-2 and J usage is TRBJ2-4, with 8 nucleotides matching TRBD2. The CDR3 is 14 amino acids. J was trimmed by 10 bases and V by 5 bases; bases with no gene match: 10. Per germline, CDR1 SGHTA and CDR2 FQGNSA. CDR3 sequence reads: CASSARTSPAIQYF. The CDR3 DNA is TGTGCCAGCAGCGCCCGGACTAGCCCAGCTATTCAGTACTTC.

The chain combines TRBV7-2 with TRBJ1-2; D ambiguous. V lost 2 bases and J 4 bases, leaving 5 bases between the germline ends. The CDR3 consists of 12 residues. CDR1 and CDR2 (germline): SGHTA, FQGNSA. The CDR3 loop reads CASSLNGYGYTF. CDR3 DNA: TGTGCCAGCAGCTTAAACGGCTATGGCTACACCTTC.

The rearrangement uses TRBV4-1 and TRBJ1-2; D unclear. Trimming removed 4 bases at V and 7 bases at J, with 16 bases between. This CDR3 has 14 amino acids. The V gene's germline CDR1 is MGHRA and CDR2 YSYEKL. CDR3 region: CASSPGLYGGGYTF. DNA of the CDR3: TGCGCCAGCAGCCCGGGGTTGTATGGAGGTGGCTACACCTTC.

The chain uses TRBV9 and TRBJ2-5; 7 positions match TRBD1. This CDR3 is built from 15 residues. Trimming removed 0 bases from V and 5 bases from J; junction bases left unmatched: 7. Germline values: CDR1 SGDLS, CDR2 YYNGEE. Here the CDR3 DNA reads TGTGCCAGCAGCGTAGCCACAGGGGCAGAGGAGACCCAGTACTTC. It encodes CASSVATGAEETQYF.

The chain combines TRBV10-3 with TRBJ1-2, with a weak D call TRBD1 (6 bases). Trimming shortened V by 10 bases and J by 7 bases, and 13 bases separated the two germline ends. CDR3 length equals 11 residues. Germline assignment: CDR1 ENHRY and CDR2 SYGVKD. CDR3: CATNSGAGYTF. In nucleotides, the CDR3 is TGTGCCACCAACTCAGGGGCTGGCTACACCTTC.

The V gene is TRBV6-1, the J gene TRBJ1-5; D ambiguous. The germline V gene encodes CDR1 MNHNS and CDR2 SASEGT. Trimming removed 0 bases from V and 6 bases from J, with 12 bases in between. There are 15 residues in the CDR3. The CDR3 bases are TGTGCCAGCAGTGAAGCAGCCCGAGGGAGTCAGCCCCAGCATTTT. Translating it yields CASSEAARGSQPQHF.

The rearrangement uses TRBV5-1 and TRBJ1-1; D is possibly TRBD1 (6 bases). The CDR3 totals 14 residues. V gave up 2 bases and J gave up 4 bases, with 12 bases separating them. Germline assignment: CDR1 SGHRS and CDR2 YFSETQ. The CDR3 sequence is CASSFTKGVTEAFF. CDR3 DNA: TGCGCCAGCAGCTTTACGAAGGGGGTCACTGAAGCTTTCTTT.